The clone carrying this T cell receptor (beta chain) was counted a few times. What it recognizes is unknown. Donors uniformly comprised healthy Caucasians. This sample was included in a study of identical twins. The cDNA had a unique molecular identifier and a template-switch universal primer site. TCRdb reprocessed the 5' RACE reads via MiXCR and lists one record per CDR3 protein. The profile covers roughly 690,000 distinct CDR3 sequences, with roughly 6% appearing a single time and roughly 1.8% taken by the ten largest. General study results and limits: In beta out-of-frame sequences, the excess sharing between twins was weaker.

CDR3 size: 11 residues. The TCR comes from a young man in good health. This chain links TRBV21-1 with TRBJ2-7. TRBV21-1 is shown as a pseudogene. Sequenced sample: naive T cells sorted from blood. DNA for the CDR3: TGTGCCAGCAGCGCCCGAGTTTGGCAGTACGTC. This translates into CASSARVWQYV.